This T cell receptor (beta chain) originates from a study of CD8+ T cells in alopecia areata. Study-wide points: Patients shared TCRs less clearly than mice did, possibly for HLA-related reasons. More clonal than normal scalp was lesional scalp, particularly alopecia totalis/universalis. Normal-skin resident alphabeta T cells also appear among scalp sample sequences.

The CDR3 is 13 residues long. Trimming cost V 4 bases and J 6 bases, with 11 bases left between them. Looked up from germline, CDR1 is SNHLY and CDR2 is FYNNEI. cDNA reverse transcribed from extracted RNA served as the sequencing template. Assay: immunoSEQ multiplex PCR; the TCRdb copy retains only in-frame clones and omits some. The repertoire consists of over 200,000 clones, with about 60% occurring once and the leading ten covering 0.45%. As concerns this clone: Its antigen remains unidentified.

Researchers gathered lesional scalp punch biopsies and peripheral blood from patients with alopecia areata. The V and J genes are TRBV2 and TRBJ2-3; D is uncertain. The TCR comes from a human donor with alopecia areata. Here the sequenced sample was CD4+ T cells sorted from blood, taken at week 0. The CDR3 region has the DNA TGTGCCAGCAGTGGCGAAGCCAAGGATACGCAGTATTTT. Its protein is CASSGEAKDTQYF.